The 27 T cell receptor beta chains presented below share a single source sample, sequenced in a study of T cell changes during pregnancy in multiple sclerosis. Libraries were prepared by immunoSEQ multiplex PCR; TCRdb keeps only in-frame clonotypes and omits some of them. Of about 100,000 clones listed, 80% to 95% are singletons. The source material was peripheral blood, sampled after pregnancy. These receptors originate from a female donor with multiple sclerosis, enrolled in a pregnancy study.

This chain connects TRBV11-3 to TRBJ1-1, with 8 bases matching TRBD1. In germline, CDR1 is SGHNT, CDR2 YENEEA. The CDR3 consists of 14 residues. V was pared by 5 bases and J by 5 bases, with 7 bases of the junction left unmatched. Here the CDR3 DNA reads TGTGCCAGCAGCATGAGGACAGGGAGGACTGAAGCTTTCTTT. It specifies CASSMRTGRTEAFF.

The J gene is TRBJ2-5, the V gene TRBV5-1, with D maybe TRBD2 (6 bases). This CDR3 has 14 residues. Trimming took off 4 bases at V and 4 bases at J, with 14 bases between the two ends. Looked up from germline, CDR1 is SGHRS and CDR2 is YFSETQ. CDR3 region: CASSAGSSRETQYF. The CDR3 DNA reads TGCGCCAGCAGCGCGGGGAGTTCCCGAGAGACCCAGTACTTC.

This chain uses TRBV29-1 with TRBJ2-1; 9 nucleotides line up with TRBD2. V shed 0 bases, J shed 9 bases, and the junction held 12 bases outside the gene matches. CDR3 size: 16 residues. From germline, CDR1 is SQVTM and CDR2 ANQGSEA. CDR3 in DNA: TGCAGCGTTGAAGATCTGGTGGGGCGGGGGGGCAGTGAGCAGTTCTTC. Encoded protein: CSVEDLVGRGGSEQFF.

The CDR3, as DNA: TGTGCCAGCGCCCCGGGACTAGCCACCGGGGAGCTGTTTTTT. It translates to CASAPGLATGELFF. The chain uses TRBV9 and TRBJ2-2; 9 nucleotides agree with TRBD2. Trimming cost V 7 bases and J 4 bases; bases outside gene matches: 5. This CDR3 is 14 amino acids long. Germline values: CDR1 SGDLS, CDR2 YYNGEE. Supplemented by reference TRBV9 and TRBJ2-2, the full variable domain reads DSGVTQTPKHLITATGQRVTLRCSPRSGDLSVYWYQQSLDQGLQFLIQYYNGEERAKGNILERFSAQQFPDLHSELNLSSLELGDSALYFCASAPGLATGELFFGEGSRLTVL.

The chain has TRBV5-4 and TRBJ2-5; TRBD1 agrees at 12 bases. This CDR3 region has 15 residues. Losses at the gene ends were 3 bases for V and 5 bases for J; bases not matched to a gene: 5. The V gene's germline CDR1 is SGHNT and CDR2 YYREEE (reference sequence). Here the CDR3 reads CASSSGTGGEETQYF. As DNA, the CDR3 is TGTGCCAGCAGCTCAGGGACAGGGGGCGAGGAGACCCAGTACTTC.

The chain uses TRBV27 and TRBJ1-3; tentative D call: TRBD1 (5 bases). V lost 2 bases and J 6 bases, leaving 11 bases between the germline ends. The CDR3 extends over 14 amino acids. Per germline, CDR1 MNHEY and CDR2 SMNVEV (reference sequence). The CDR3 bases are TGTGCCAGCAGTTTACGGGCAGGGTTAAACACCATATATTTT. Translating it yields CASSLRAGLNTIYF.

The chain employs TRBV9 and TRBJ1-3, with D possibly TRBD1 on 6 matching bases. CDR1 and CDR2 from the germline V gene are SGDLS and YYNGEE. The CDR3 length is 15 residues. V dropped 1 base and J dropped 4 bases, with 12 bases sitting between them. The CDR3 is CASSVSGAIGNTIYF. The CDR3 DNA reads as TGTGCCAGCAGCGTATCAGGGGCTATCGGAAACACCATATATTTT.

This rearrangement joins TRBV15 to TRBJ1-2; maybe TRBD1 (5 bases). Per germline, CDR1 LNHNV and CDR2 YYDKDF (reference sequence). This CDR3 contains 15 residues. Trimming took off 3 bases at V and 0 bases at J, with 11 bases between the two ends. The chain's CDR3 is CATSSADTTNYGYTF. For the CDR3, the DNA is TGTGCCACCAGCAGCGCGGACACCACTAACTATGGCTACACCTTC.

This chain connects TRBV9 to TRBJ2-3; 8 bases line up with TRBD2. Looked up from germline, CDR1 is SGDLS and CDR2 is YYNGEE. V lost 2 bases, J lost 2 bases, and 4 bases stayed unmatched. This CDR3 spans 15 amino acids. In DNA, the CDR3 is TGTGCCAGCAGCGTTAGCGGGATGCCCACAGATACGCAGTATTTT. Its translation: CASSVSGMPTDTQYF.

J is TRBJ2-5 and V is TRBV18; 9 bases line up with TRBD1. The CDR3 sequence is 17 residues long. Germline assignment: CDR1 KGHSH and CDR2 LQKENI. J lost 4 bases, V lost 4 bases, and 13 bases had no gene match. CDR3 bases: TGTGCCAGCTCACTCATGGACAGGGGCTTAACTGCAGAGACCCAGTACTTC. Translated: CASSLMDRGLTAETQYF.

The V gene is TRBV4-1, the J gene TRBJ1-2; 7 bases are a match to TRBD1. CDR1 and CDR2 (germline): MGHRA, YSYEKL. Trimming cost V 0 bases and J 2 bases; bases outside gene matches: 3. CDR3 size: 15 residues. CDR3 amino acids: CASSQDGQANYGYTF. CDR3 nucleotides: TGCGCCAGCAGCCAAGATGGACAGGCCAACTATGGCTACACCTTC.

The chain joins TRBV18 to TRBJ2-7, with TRBD2 matching over 8 bases. The germline gives CDR1 KGHSH, CDR2 LQKENI. V trimming: 4 bases; J trimming: 0 bases; junction bases outside the gene matches: 14. The CDR3 is 18 amino acids. Here the CDR3 reads CASSRGLASLLSSYEQYF. DNA of the CDR3: TGTGCCAGCTCACGCGGACTAGCTTCTCTTCTTAGCTCCTACGAGCAGTACTTC.

This clone was seen only once. The rearrangement links TRBV5-6 to TRBJ2-5; 10 bases fit TRBD1. In germline, CDR1 is SGHDT, CDR2 YYEEEE. With 4 bases clipped from V and 5 bases from J, the junction kept 2 bases outside the gene matches. This CDR3 contains 13 residues. For the CDR3, the DNA is TGTGCCAGCAGCCTGACAGGGGGCGAGACCCAGTACTTC. This gives the protein CASSLTGGETQYF.

This clone occurred once. The chain employs TRBV7-9 and TRBJ1-3; weak D call: TRBD1 (6 bases). Trimming cost V 11 bases and J 2 bases, with 16 bases left between them. The germline gives CDR1 SEHNR, CDR2 FQNEAQ (reference sequence). This CDR3 spans 14 amino acids. The CDR3 loop reads CASRRGAAGNTIYF. CDR3 nucleotide sequence: TGTGCCTCCCGCCGGGGGGCAGCTGGAAACACCATATATTTT. The whole variable domain, remainder taken from reference TRBV7-9 and TRBJ1-3, is DTGVSQNPRHKITKRGQNVTFRCDPISEHNRLYWYRQTLGQGPEFLTYFQNEAQLEKSRLLSDRFSAERPKGSFSTLEIQRTEQGDSAMYLCASRRGAAGNTIYFGEGSWLTVV.

This chain uses TRBV28 with TRBJ1-5, with TRBD1 as a possible D gene (5 bases). This CDR3 is built from 15 residues. Germline V gene data show CDR1 as MDHEN and CDR2 as SYDVKM. V was cut by 4 bases and J by 0 bases, with 10 bases left in between. The CDR3 here is CASSSGAYSNQPQHF. The DNA of the CDR3 is TGTGCCAGCAGTTCTGGGGCCTATAGCAATCAGCCCCAGCATTTT.

The DNA of the CDR3 is TGCGCCAGCAGCACCGGTAATACAGGGTCGGGACAGACCCAGTACTTC. Amino acid sequence: CASSTGNTGSGQTQYF. The chain uses TRBV5-1 and TRBJ2-5; D perhaps matches TRBD1 (6 bases). The CDR3 contains 16 residues. Trimming shortened V by 4 bases and J by 6 bases, and 22 bases separated the two germline ends. The germline V gene encodes CDR1 SGHRS and CDR2 YFSETQ.

V is TRBV28 and J is TRBJ2-1, with unresolved D. The germline gives CDR1 MDHEN, CDR2 SYDVKM. The CDR3 loop spans 12 amino acids. Trimming removed 6 bases from V and 7 bases from J, with 10 bases in between. The CDR3 here is CASRRTVNEQFF. The DNA for the CDR3 is TGTGCCAGCAGGCGAACGGTTAATGAGCAGTTCTTC.

This chain joins TRBV30 and TRBJ2-7, with D possibly being TRBD1 (6 bases). The CDR3 covers 13 residues. The germline CDR1 and CDR2 sequences are GTSNPN and SVGIG (reference sequence). Trimming cost V 2 bases and J 6 bases, with 14 bases left between them. The CDR3 is CAWSPTGSSEQYF. CDR3 nucleotide sequence: TGTGCCTGGAGTCCCACAGGGTCCAGCGAGCAGTACTTC.

The chain joins TRBV5-1 to TRBJ2-2, with TRBD2 matching 15 bases. This CDR3 comprises 16 residues. J lost 6 bases, V lost 4 bases, and 4 bases had no gene match. Germline V gene sequence: CDR1 SGHRS, CDR2 YFSETQ. CDR3 DNA: TGCGCCAGCAGCCCCGGGACTAGCGGGAGGTCCGGGGAGCTGTTTTTT. Encoded protein: CASSPGTSGRSGELFF.

This clone occurred a few times. The CDR3 protein is CSVGWGDYGYTF. The CDR3 DNA is TGCAGCGTTGGTTGGGGGGACTATGGCTACACCTTC. The chain couples TRBV29-1 to TRBJ1-2, with TRBD1 as a possible D gene (5 bases). The CDR3 sequence is 12 residues long. The V and J ends lost 4 bases and 3 bases respectively, with 9 bases between them. The germline gives CDR1 SQVTM, CDR2 ANQGSEA.

The gene calls are TRBV6-5 and TRBJ2-7, with D possibly being TRBD2 (6 bases). CDR3 length: 14 residues. CDR1 and CDR2 (germline): MNHEY, SVGAGI. Trimming stripped 7 bases from V and 0 bases from J, with 13 bases between. CDR3 coding DNA: TGTGCCAGCACCTCAGCGGGCCTCTCCTACGAGCAGTACTTC. Translated, it gives CASTSAGLSYEQYF.

The J gene is TRBJ1-6, the V gene TRBV7-9; D gene ambiguous. V was cut by 5 bases and J by 2 bases, with 13 bases left in between. The CDR3 runs to 16 residues. Per germline, CDR1 SEHNR and CDR2 FQNEAQ (reference sequence). CDR3 DNA sequence: TGTGCCAGCAGCACCGGGTCACGGCCCTATAATTCACCCCTCCACTTT. This gives the protein CASSTGSRPYNSPLHF.

The chain is built from TRBV18 and TRBJ2-1, with D tentatively TRBD2 (6 bases). Germline V lookup: CDR1 KGHSH, CDR2 LQKENI. V was trimmed by 3 bases and J by 2 bases, leaving 11 bases between them. The length of the CDR3 is 15 residues. The CDR3 DNA sequence: TGTGCCAGCTCACCTTCCGCGGGACCCTACAATGAGCAGTTCTTC. Its protein is CASSPSAGPYNEQFF. Full variable domain (outside the CDR3, taken from reference TRBV18 and TRBJ2-1): NAGVMQNPRHLVRRRGQEARLRCSPMKGHSHVYWYRQLPEEGLKFMVYLQKENIIDESGMPKERFSAEFPKEGPSILRIQQVVRGDSAAYFCASSPSAGPYNEQFFGPGTRLTVL.

The V gene is TRBV27, the J gene TRBJ1-5; the match to TRBD1 covers 8 bases. This CDR3 has 17 residues. Germline V lookup: CDR1 MNHEY, CDR2 SMNVEV (reference sequence). Trimming at V came to 6 bases and at J to 3 bases, leaving 13 bases not matched to a gene. CDR3 sequence (DNA): TGTGCCAGCAGATTCCTGGGACAGGTGGGATCCAATCAGCCCCAGCATTTT. Encoded protein: CASRFLGQVGSNQPQHF.

This clone was recorded many times. V gene TRBV6-4 combines with J gene TRBJ2-1, with 11 bases identical to TRBD1. Trimming took 2 bases from V and 6 from J; bases not matched to a gene: 0. Germline V gives CDR1 MRHNA, CDR2 SNTAGT. This CDR3 comprises 14 residues. CDR3 DNA sequence: TGTGCCAGCAGTGACGGGACAGGGGGCAATGAGCAGTTCTTC. Amino acid sequence: CASSDGTGGNEQFF.

The chain recombines TRBV7-3 with TRBJ2-7; D remains unclear. The germline CDR1 and CDR2 sequences are SGHTA and FQGTGA. With 2 bases removed from V and 4 bases from J, the gap between germline ends came to 9 bases. The CDR3 is made up of 13 amino acids. CDR3 protein: CASSLDFSYEQYF. In nucleotides, the CDR3 is TGTGCCAGCAGCTTAGACTTCTCGTACGAGCAGTACTTC.

J is TRBJ1-2 and V is TRBV5-1; D is unresolved. The V gene lost 0 bases and the J gene lost 1 base, with 7 bases spanning the gap. This CDR3 is 14 amino acids long. In germline, CDR1 is SGHRS, CDR2 YFSETQ. In nucleotides, the CDR3 is TGCGCCAGCAGCTTGGCTATAAATAACTATGGCTACACCTTC. Its protein product is CASSLAINNYGYTF.